Reported below is one TCR beta chain. The antigen remains unidentified. The data were obtained in a study of response to subunit inactivated influenza vaccine. Notes on the study in general: Each seasonal flu vaccination may recruit only limited new T cells, authors suggested.

The CDR3 covers 14 residues. The V gene's germline CDR1 is MNHNS and CDR2 SASEGT. The V and J ends lost 4 bases and 4 bases, in that order; junction bases with no gene match: 5. A single record per CDR3 protein comes from TCRdb applying MiXCR to the RT-PCR reads. This sample has roughly 790,000 distinct CDR3 sequences, with around 20% found just once. The sample consisted of PBMCs from blood, taken 4 to 6 days after vaccination. This chain uses TRBV6-1 with TRBJ1-1; 8 positions match TRBD1. The receptor was derived from a man in his fifties who received an inactivated influenza vaccine. CDR3 amino acids: CASSGTGRPTEAFF. The CDR3 DNA is TGTGCCAGCAGTGGGACAGGGCGCCCCACTGAAGCTTTCTTT.